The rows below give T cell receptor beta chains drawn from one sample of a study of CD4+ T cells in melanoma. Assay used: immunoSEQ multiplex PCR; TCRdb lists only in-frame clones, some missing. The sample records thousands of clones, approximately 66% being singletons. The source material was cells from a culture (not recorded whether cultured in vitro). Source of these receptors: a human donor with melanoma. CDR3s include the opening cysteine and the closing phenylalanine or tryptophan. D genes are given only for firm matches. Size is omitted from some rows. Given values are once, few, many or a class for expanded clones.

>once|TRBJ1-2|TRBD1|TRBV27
TGTGCCAGCAGTCGGACAGGGTCGTGGTATGGCTACACCTTC
CASSRTGSWYGYTF
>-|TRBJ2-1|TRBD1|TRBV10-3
TGTGCCATCAGTCGGGACAGGTTGAATGAGCAGTTCTTC
CAISRDRLNEQFF
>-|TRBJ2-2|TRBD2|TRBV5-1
TGCGCCAGCAGCGGACTAGCGGGGGGCATCATCGGGGAGCTGTTTTTT
CASSGLAGGIIGELFF
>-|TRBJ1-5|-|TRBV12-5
TGTGCTAGTGGTTTGTCCTATGGAGGGAATCAGCCCCAGCATTTT
CASGLSYGGNQPQHF
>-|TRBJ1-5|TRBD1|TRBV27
TGTGCCAGCAGATTGCATGGACAGGGCAATCAGCCCCAGCATTTT
CASRLHGQGNQPQHF
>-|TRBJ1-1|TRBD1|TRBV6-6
TGTGCCAGCAGGTCACAGGGGTTGGTCACTGAAGCTTTCTTT
CASRSQGLVTEAFF
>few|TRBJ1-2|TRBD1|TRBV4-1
TGCGCCAGCAGCCAAGATCTAGGGACAGGGGGATCGGCTGGCTACACCTTC
CASSQDLGTGGSAGYTF
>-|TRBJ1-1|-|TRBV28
TGTGCCAGCAGTTTACCATCAGCGACGATGAACACTGAAGCTTTCTTT
CASSLPSATMNTEAFF
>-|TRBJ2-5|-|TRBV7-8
TGTGCCAGCAGCTTAGCAGGGCGGCAGACCCAGTACTTC
CASSLAGRQTQYF
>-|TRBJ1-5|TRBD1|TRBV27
TGTGCCAGCAGCCGCTCGGGGACAGGGGCCCGCAATCAGCCCCAGCATTTT
CASSRSGTGARNQPQHF
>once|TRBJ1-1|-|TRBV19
TGTGCCAGTAGTATAGGCCGAGGGGGGCCGAACACTGAAGCTTTCTTT
CASSIGRGGPNTEAFF
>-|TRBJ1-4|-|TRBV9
TGTGCCAGCAGCCAGGGAACTCCTAAAGAAAAACTGTTTTTT
CASSQGTPKEKLFF
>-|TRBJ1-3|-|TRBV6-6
TGTGCCAGCAGTCCCCCTCGGTCAGGGGCGCGCGGAAACACCATATATTTT
CASSPPRSGARGNTIYF
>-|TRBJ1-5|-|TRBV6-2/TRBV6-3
TGTGCCAGCAGTTACGCACCGGGGCAGGGAGTTGCCAGCAATCAGCCCCAGCATTTT
CASSYAPGQGVASNQPQHF
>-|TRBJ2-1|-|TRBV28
TGTGCCAGCAGTTTAAACAGGTTTTACAATGAGCAGTTCTTC
CASSLNRFYNEQFF
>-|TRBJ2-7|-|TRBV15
TGTGCCACCAGCAGAGAAGGCCACGAGCAGTACTTC
CATSREGHEQYF
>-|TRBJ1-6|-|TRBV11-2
TGTGCCAGCAGCTTAGTCTGGACAGAACTCCACTTT
CASSLVWTELHF
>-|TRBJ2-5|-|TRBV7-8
TGTGCCAGCAGCCCTGAGCTAGGAGTAGAGACCCAGTACTTC
CASSPELGVETQYF
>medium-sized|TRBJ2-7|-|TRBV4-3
TGCGCCAGCAGCCAAGACAGTTCCCTCTCCTACGAGCAGTACTTC
CASSQDSSLSYEQYF
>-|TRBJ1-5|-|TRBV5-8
TGTGCCAGCAGCCCTGGGGAGATGAATCAGCCCCAGCATTTT
CASSPGEMNQPQHF
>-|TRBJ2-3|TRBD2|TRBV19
TGTGCCAGTAGTATAGTCGGGACTAGCGGGGGGGCGGGAGATACGCAGTATTTT
CASSIVGTSGGAGDTQYF
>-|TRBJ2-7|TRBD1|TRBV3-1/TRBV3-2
TGTGCCAGCAGCCCCTCACCCCCAGGGGGCGCCCCCTACGAGCAGTACTTC
CASSPSPPGGAPYEQYF
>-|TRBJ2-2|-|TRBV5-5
TGTGCCAGCACCGCCTTCGGGGAGCTGTTTTTT
CASTAFGELFF
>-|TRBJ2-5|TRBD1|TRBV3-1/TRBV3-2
TGTGCCAGCAGCCAGGCCGGGACAGGGGGCCCCGGGGGAGAGACCCAGTACTTC
CASSQAGTGGPGGETQYF
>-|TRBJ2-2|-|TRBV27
TGTGCCAGCAGTTTCTCGAACACCGGGGAGCTGTTTTTT
CASSFSNTGELFF
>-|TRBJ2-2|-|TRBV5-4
TGTGCCAGCAGCTTCGATCAGGGGAGCTCCACCGGGGAGCTGTTTTTT
CASSFDQGSSTGELFF
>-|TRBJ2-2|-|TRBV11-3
TGTGCCAGCAGCGCCGGGGGGGGGACAGTGAACACCGGGGAGCTGTTTTTT
CASSAGGGTVNTGELFF
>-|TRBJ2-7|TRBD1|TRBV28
TGTGCCAGCAGTTTGACCCCACCCCTTTTTCGGACAGGGGACTACGAGCAGTACTTC
CASSLTPPLFRTGDYEQYF
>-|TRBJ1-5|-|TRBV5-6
TGTGCCAGCAGCTTGCGACAGGTAACCGGACAGCCCCAGCATTTT
CASSLRQVTGQPQHF